Shown below are 21 T cell receptor beta chains from a single sample sequenced in a study of post-analysis software for immune sequencing data (dated by TCRdb to the mid-2010s). The research as a whole found: A few TRBV segments, including TRBV5-6, TRBV5-1 and TRBV20-1, were significantly more frequent in patients than controls.

Library prep was done by PCR. Instrument used: Illumina HiSeq 2500. Unique molecular identifiers were incorporated into TCR beta cDNA libraries to reduce PCR and sequencing biases. Starting from the raw public reads, TCRdb applied fastp trimming at Q25, assembled clones with MiXCR and retained in-frame beta chains. When rows share a CDR3 protein, they turn into one entry using the most common DNA and genes. This sample lists around 260,000 distinct CDR3 sequences; 35% to 45% were detected once. The leading ten clones occupy 4% to 6% of the sample. Their recognized antigens are unknown. Material: blood. The receptors derive from a girl aged 10-17 years with multiple sclerosis.

This clonotype was seen ten or more times. The chain employs TRBV28 and TRBJ2-3, with D unresolved. The CDR3 has 15 amino acids. V lost 3 bases and J lost 0, with 10 bases in between. The V gene's germline CDR1 is MDHEN and CDR2 SYDVKM. The CDR3 region is CASSLSQASTDTQYF. CDR3 sequence (DNA): TGTGCCAGCAGTTTGTCTCAGGCCAGCACAGATACGCAGTATTTT.

Here the CDR3 DNA reads TGCAGTGCTGGAGCAGGGGGAGGGGAAAAACTGTTTTTT. Translation gives CSAGAGGGEKLFF. The rearrangement joins TRBV20-1 to TRBJ1-4; TRBD1 agrees at 7 bases. Germline values: CDR1 DFQATT, CDR2 SNEGSKA (reference sequence). The CDR3 loop spans 13 amino acids. V lost 5 bases and J lost 8; bases outside the gene matches: 8.

This chain uses TRBV5-1 with TRBJ2-2; D call uncertain. The CDR3 is made up of 15 amino acids. Trimming removed 4 bases at V and 0 bases at J, with 10 bases between. The germline V gene encodes CDR1 SGHRS and CDR2 YFSETQ. CDR3 region: CASSVSSPNTGELFF. The CDR3 region has the DNA TGCGCCAGCAGCGTCTCCTCCCCGAACACCGGGGAGCTGTTTTTT.

The sample holds a few counts of this clonotype. A much larger clone sits a single nucleotide away, making a read error possible. The V and J genes are TRBV20-1 and TRBJ2-5; D remains ambiguous. CDR3 length: 12 amino acids. Germline-derived CDR1 and CDR2 are DFQATT and SNEGSKA (reference sequence). CDR3 loop: CSASGPQEAQYF. CDR3 nucleotides: TGCAGTGCTAGTGGGCCCCAAGAGGCCCAGTACTTC.

The chain couples TRBV20-1 to TRBJ2-1; 7 positions agree with TRBD2. Germline V gene lookup returns CDR1 DFQATT and CDR2 SNEGSKA (reference sequence). The CDR3 loop spans 16 amino acids. The ends lost 6 bases at V and 1 base at J; junction bases unmatched: 12. The CDR3 DNA is TGCAGTGCCCTGACCCGGTCGGGGGGTTCCTACAATGAGCAGTTCTTC. This translates into CSALTRSGGSYNEQFF.

This clonotype turned up a few times. V and J are TRBV4-2 and TRBJ1-4, with D perhaps TRBD1 (6 bases). Germline V lookup: CDR1 LGHNA, CDR2 YNFKEQ. The length of the CDR3 is 15 residues. Between the trimmed V and J ends, which lost 2 bases and 3 bases, there was a span of 10 bases. The CDR3 DNA sequence: TGTGCCAGCAGCCAACAGACAGGTCCTAATGAAAAACTGTTTTTT. Its protein is CASSQQTGPNEKLFF.

The sample holds many counts of this clonotype. The chain employs TRBV14 and TRBJ2-5, with D possibly matching TRBD2 (5 bases). The V gene lost 4 bases and the J gene lost 1 base, with 16 bases spanning the gap. The CDR3 consists of 16 residues. Germline V gives CDR1 SGHDN, CDR2 FVKESK. The CDR3 sequence: CASSPPWGSAQETQYF. CDR3 nucleotides: TGTGCCAGCAGCCCCCCTTGGGGTAGCGCCCAAGAGACCCAGTACTTC.

CDR3 in DNA: TGCAGCGTTGGGGGGGGTGTCTCCTACAATGAGCAGTTCTTC. As protein: CSVGGGVSYNEQFF. The chain uses TRBV29-1 and TRBJ2-1, with 7 bases identical to TRBD2. V shed 4 bases and J 0 bases; nucleotides not matched to a gene: 3. CDR1 is SQVTM and CDR2 is ANQGSEA in the germline V gene. The CDR3 covers 14 residues.

This clonotype showed up many times. J is TRBJ1-4 and V is TRBV6-5; D not certain. Germline V gene sequence: CDR1 MNHEY, CDR2 SVGAGI. The CDR3 sequence is 11 residues long. V shed 8 bases and J shed 5 bases, with 6 bases lying between them. The CDR3 coding sequence is TGTGCCAGCGGGAAGAATGAAAAACTGTTTTTT. It codes for CASGKNEKLFF.

The sample holds many counts of this clonotype. The chain has TRBV7-2 and TRBJ2-1; D tentatively reads TRBD1 or TRBD2 (5 bases each). The V gene's germline CDR1 is SGHTA and CDR2 FQGNSA. Trimming took 3 bases from V and 5 from J, leaving 11 bases between them. The CDR3 contains 14 residues. The CDR3 nucleotides read TGTGCCAGCAGCTTTATCGGGACGAACAATGAGCAGTTCTTC. This sequence encodes CASSFIGTNNEQFF.

About this clonotype itself: A single base separates this from a much larger clone, so it may be a read error. The genes are TRBV2 and TRBJ2-1; 9 nucleotides agree with TRBD2. J was trimmed by 9 bases and V by 10 bases; bases with no gene match: 13. This CDR3 comprises 14 residues. CDR1 and CDR2 (germline): SNHLY, FYNNEI. CDR3 in amino acids: CATSELAGRGEQFF. CDR3 in DNA: TGTGCCACCTCAGAGCTAGCGGGACGGGGTGAGCAGTTCTTC.

The chain joins TRBV6-6 to TRBJ1-5; 7 positions match TRBD1. The V segment lost 7 bases and the J segment 8 bases; nucleotides outside the gene matches: 11. CDR1 is MNHNY, CDR2 SVGAGI, per germline (reference sequence). The CDR3 runs 14 residues. The CDR3 nucleotides are TGTGCCAGCAACGTACAGGGGAGTAACGAGCCCCAGCATTTT. It encodes CASNVQGSNEPQHF.

The chain couples TRBV20-1 to TRBJ2-5; a possible D gene is TRBD1 (5 bases). The CDR3 contains 15 residues. Germline CDR1 reads DFQATT; CDR2 reads SNEGSKA (reference sequence). The germline V and J ends were trimmed by 4 bases and 11 bases, with 26 bases remaining between them. The DNA for the CDR3 is TGCAGTGCTACGGACACGGTAGTCTCCCACAATGAGCAGTACTTC. Translated, it gives CSATDTVVSHNEQYF.

This clonotype was seen many times. The chain carries TRBV6-1 and TRBJ2-3; 7 positions agree with TRBD1. The CDR3 sequence is 16 residues long. V gave up 2 bases and J gave up 0 bases; unmatched junction bases: 5. The germline gives CDR1 MNHNS, CDR2 SASEGT. The CDR3 DNA sequence: TGTGCCAGCAGTGAATACGGACAGGAGAGCACAGATACGCAGTATTTT. It specifies CASSEYGQESTDTQYF.

This clonotype was seen at least ten times. CDR3 in amino acids: CASSQRDASNQPQHF. CDR3 coding DNA: TGTGCCAGCAGCCAGAGGGACGCTAGCAATCAGCCCCAGCATTTT. The chain links TRBV12-3 or TRBV12-4 to TRBJ1-5; possibly TRBD1 for D (5 bases). The CDR3 contains 15 residues. Trimming shortened V by 6 bases and J by 0 bases, and 12 bases separated the two germline ends.

As to this clonotype: This could be a read error, since a much larger clone is one nucleotide away. The chain employs TRBV5-1 and TRBJ2-1, with D unresolved. With the DNA end fitting TRBJ2-7 better, the J assignment may be wrong. The CDR3 runs to 12 residues. CDR1 is SGHRS, CDR2 YFSETQ, per germline. The CDR3 region has the DNA TGCGCCAGCCGTGCTTGGGGTGGTGAGCAGTACTTC. Translation gives CASRAWGGEQYF.

This rearrangement joins TRBV7-2 to TRBJ2-1, with a possible D match to TRBD1 (6 bases). Germline V gene lookup returns CDR1 SGHTA and CDR2 FQGNSA. This CDR3 comprises 13 residues. Trimming took off 6 bases at V and 9 bases at J, with 15 bases between the two ends. The CDR3 protein is CASSRRQVTEQFF. CDR3 in DNA: TGTGCCAGCAGTCGACGACAGGTTACTGAGCAGTTCTTC.

This clonotype was seen many times. The chain combines TRBV7-9 with TRBJ2-5; D is uncertain. From germline, CDR1 is SEHNR and CDR2 FQNEAQ (reference sequence). The CDR3 length is 18 residues. Trimming cost V 4 bases and J 5 bases, with 26 bases left between them. CDR3 loop: CASSSVNTYPSTGETQYF. CDR3 coding DNA: TGTGCCAGCAGCTCGGTTAATACCTACCCGAGCACCGGGGAGACCCAGTACTTC. The full variable domain, its missing parts supplied by reference TRBV7-9 and TRBJ2-5, is DTGVSQNPRHKITKRGQNVTFRCDPISEHNRLYWYRQTLGQGPEFLTYFQNEAQLEKSRLLSDRFSAERPKGSFSTLEIQRTEQGDSAMYLCASSSVNTYPSTGETQYFGPGTRLLVL.

This clonotype was recorded at least ten times. The chain combines TRBV7-2 with TRBJ1-1, with a possible D match to TRBD1 (5 bases). CDR1 SGHTA and CDR2 FQGNSA come from the germline V gene. The CDR3 covers 17 residues. Trimming pared 4 bases from V and 4 bases from J, leaving 22 bases between. The CDR3 sequence: CASSSRGQEGLGTEAFF. CDR3 bases: TGTGCCAGCAGCTCCCGTGGGCAAGAGGGGCTCGGCACTGAAGCTTTCTTT.

This clonotype was seen ten or more times. The rearrangement joins TRBV2 to TRBJ2-5, with D possibly being TRBD1 (6 bases). The CDR3 is 13 residues long. V lost 6 bases, J lost 3 bases, and 11 bases lay in between. Germline-derived CDR1 and CDR2 are SNHLY and FYNNEI. The CDR3 bases are TGTGCCAGCAGCGGTGGGGGCGAAGAGACCCAGTACTTC. Protein: CASSGGGEETQYF.

In its sample, this clonotype was seen many times. As DNA, the CDR3 is TGTGCCAGCAGCTTAGTCGGGACAATGAACACTGAAGCTTTCTTT. It codes for CASSLVGTMNTEAFF. The J gene is TRBJ1-1, the V gene TRBV11-1; tentatively, D is TRBD1 (6 bases). V lost 1 base to trimming and J lost 0 bases, with 9 bases between them. CDR1 is SGHAT and CDR2 is FQDESV in the germline V gene (reference sequence). CDR3 size: 15 residues.